What follows is one T cell receptor (beta chain) and its context. What it binds is not known. The sample originates from a study of long-term antiretroviral therapy in people with HIV. As for the study in general: It was about a decade after the earliest samples that the 2015 immediate-ART recommendation appeared. Study-wide findings and caveats: Despite increasing after ART, diversity remained lower than that of transplant donor controls.

Sequencing used immunoSEQ v3.0 at survey level. The data were produced by immunoSEQ multiplex PCR, yet TCRdb's version contains in-frame clones alone and is incomplete. The sample lists about 27,000 clones, approximately 80% seen once, with roughly 9.5% in the top ten. This CDR3 spans 18 amino acids. V gave up 2 bases and J gave up 1 base, with 19 bases separating them. CDR1 WNHNN and CDR2 SYGVQD come from the germline V gene (reference sequence). None of the participants with HIV were treated outside the United States. The V and J genes are TRBV10-1 and TRBJ2-3, with D perhaps matching TRBD2 (6 bases). This TCR was sampled from a middle-aged man with HIV. The sample was unsorted PBMCs, taken 3 years after starting antiretroviral therapy. As DNA, the CDR3 is TGCGCCAGCAGTGAGGGACTAAACCCAGCTGCGGGCACAGATACGCAGTATTTT. This codes for CASSEGLNPAAGTDTQYF.